Below, 12 T cell receptor beta chains from the same sample are listed, as sequenced in a study of blood T cell repertoires in COVID-19. The repertoire was sequenced with immunoSEQ multiplex PCR; TCRdb's copy has only in-frame clones and lacks some. The sample gives nearly 250,000 clones, around nine tenths of which show up once; 1.5% to 2% is in the top ten. Sequenced sample: peripheral blood. These receptors originate from a woman in her sixties who had recovered from COVID-19.

The chain has TRBV28 and TRBJ1-1; D is possibly TRBD1 (5 bases). V lost 3 bases, J lost 5 bases, and 10 bases lay in between. The germline V gene encodes CDR1 MDHEN and CDR2 SYDVKM. The CDR3 has 13 amino acids. CDR3 in amino acids: CASSLGGHTEAFF. In DNA form, the CDR3 reads TGTGCCAGCAGTTTGGGGGGTCATACTGAAGCTTTCTTT.

The gene calls are TRBV12-3 or TRBV12-4 and TRBJ2-1; a possible D gene is TRBD1 (6 bases). This CDR3 comprises 12 residues. The V and J ends lost 5 bases and 8 bases respectively, with 10 bases between them. The CDR3 DNA sequence: TGTGCCAGCAGTCCACAGGGTCATGAGCAGTTCTTC. Amino acid sequence: CASSPQGHEQFF.

This chain links TRBV6-5 with TRBJ2-7, with 7 bases that match TRBD1. Germline lookup yields CDR1 MNHEY and CDR2 SVGAGI. The CDR3 extends over 15 amino acids. Trimming at V came to 3 bases and at J to 3 bases, leaving 8 bases not matched to a gene. The CDR3 DNA is TGTGCCAGCAGTTATTCCGGGACAGACCTCTACGAGCAGTACTTC. Amino acid sequence: CASSYSGTDLYEQYF.

The chain has TRBV7-3 and TRBJ1-1; the match to TRBD1 covers 9 bases. The CDR3 length is 17 residues. Germline V gives CDR1 SGHTA, CDR2 FQGTGA. Germline trimming cut 5 bases from V and 6 bases from J; bases unmatched to any gene: 16. The CDR3 protein is CASSAGQGRPRGAEAFF. CDR3 bases: TGTGCCAGCAGCGCAGGACAGGGGCGACCCAGGGGCGCTGAAGCTTTCTTT.

This sequence joins TRBV6-5 and TRBJ1-2; D is unresolved. Trimming stripped 6 bases from V and 5 bases from J, with 16 bases between. CDR1 and CDR2 from the germline V gene are MNHEY and SVGAGI. The CDR3 is 14 amino acids. The CDR3 nucleotides read TGTGCCAGCAGGACTAGAGGAGTACTTTATGGCTACACCTTC. It translates to CASRTRGVLYGYTF.

The genes are TRBV19 and TRBJ1-6; 9 bases line up with TRBD1. Trimming removed 5 bases from V and 9 bases from J; junction bases left unmatched: 5. This CDR3 spans 14 amino acids. Germline assignment: CDR1 LNHDA and CDR2 SQIVND (reference sequence). CDR3 amino acids: CASSEGQGGSPLHF. DNA of the CDR3: TGTGCCAGTAGTGAGGGACAGGGAGGTTCACCCCTCCACTTT.

The chain employs TRBV14 and TRBJ2-7; 8 positions agree with TRBD1. V gave up 0 bases and J gave up 6 bases; unmatched junction bases: 7. The CDR3 is 15 residues long. CDR1 and CDR2 (germline): SGHDN, FVKESK. CDR3 bases: TGTGCCAGCAGCCAAGACCGGGACAGGAGGCTCGAGCAGTACTTC. Translated: CASSQDRDRRLEQYF.

This chain connects TRBV5-1 to TRBJ2-5, with TRBD2 identical over 12 bases. Trimming took 0 bases from V and 5 from J; bases not matched to a gene: 8. There are 17 residues in the CDR3. The germline V gene has CDR1 SGHRS and CDR2 YFSETQ. The CDR3 nucleotides are TGCGCCAGCAGCTTGGCCGCTAGCGGGGGGGCGTGGGAGACCCAGTACTTC. It encodes CASSLAASGGAWETQYF.

This clone was recorded once. The chain recombines TRBV28 with TRBJ2-1; 10 bases are shared with TRBD2. The CDR3 runs 16 residues. V shed 3 bases and J 7 bases; nucleotides not matched to a gene: 9. From germline, CDR1 is MDHEN and CDR2 SYDVKM. The CDR3 spells CASSFSPAGGRNEQFF. The CDR3, as DNA: TGTGCCAGCAGTTTCAGCCCAGCGGGGGGGCGTAATGAGCAGTTCTTC.

The rearrangement joins TRBV2 to TRBJ1-5; 9 bases match TRBD1. Per the germline V gene, CDR1 is SNHLY and CDR2 is FYNNEI. There are 15 residues in the CDR3. Trimming took 5 bases from V and 6 from J; bases not matched to a gene: 8. The CDR3 DNA reads TGTGCCAGCAGTTTACAAGACAGGGGGGTTCAGCCCCAGCATTTT. It translates to CASSLQDRGVQPQHF. The full variable domain, its missing parts supplied by reference TRBV2 and TRBJ1-5, is EPEVTQTPSHQVTQMGQEVILRCVPISNHLYFYWYRQILGQKVEFLVSFYNNEISEKSEIFDDQFSVERPDGSNFTLKIRSTKLEDSAMYFCASSLQDRGVQPQHFGDGTRLSIL.

The chain links TRBV2 to TRBJ2-7; possibly TRBD1 for D (5 bases). Germline V gene data show CDR1 as SNHLY and CDR2 as FYNNEI. The CDR3 is made up of 12 amino acids. Between the trimmed V and J ends, which lost 11 bases and 9 bases, there was a span of 20 bases. CDR3 sequence (DNA): TGTGCCGTACCCCTCACACAAACAGGGCAGTACTTC. Encoded protein: CAVPLTQTGQYF.

A few counts support this clone. This chain links TRBV12-3 or TRBV12-4 with TRBJ1-1; D is unresolved. CDR3 length: 13 residues. Trimming took off 3 bases at V and 3 bases at J, with 8 bases between the two ends. DNA of the CDR3: TGTGCCAGCAGTTTTGGCGGGGACACTGAAGCTTTCTTT. It is translated as CASSFGGDTEAFF.